This TCR beta chain was recorded in a study of Graves' ophthalmopathy and Graves' hyperthyroidism (dated by TCRdb to about 2018). As for the study more broadly: Stable hyperthyroidism was defined as no progression to ophthalmopathy within 18 months of follow-up. The study used TCR beta repertoire signatures to distinguish Graves' ophthalmopathy from Graves' hyperthyroidism and to predict progression to ophthalmopathy. In roughly 6 hyperthyroidism patients, the T-cell repertoires found in thyroid tissue were compared with those found in blood. After sampling, hyperthyroidism patients received methimazole starting at 30 mg daily, and ophthalmopathy patients received high-dose intravenous methylprednisolone. The independent validation cohort included 20 or so hyperthyroidism patients plus 17 patients who later progressed from hyperthyroidism to ophthalmopathy. In total, 135 blood samples were TCR-sequenced: 40 to 45 ophthalmopathy, around 75 hyperthyroidism and about 17 hyperthyroidism-to-ophthalmopathy patients. To explore V-J signatures that separate ophthalmopathy from hyperthyroidism, a discovery set of around 97 patients was enrolled, consisting of under 50 with ophthalmopathy and around 57 with stable hyperthyroidism. What the research found in general, with its limitations: Sample size was not statistically predetermined, and group allocation was not concealed from the investigators. In validation, the model predicted ophthalmopathy progression with 70.59% sensitivity and approximately 72% specificity; some twelve predicted patients were CT-confirmed with GO in a median of 6.5 months. Among expanded thyroid clonotypes with frequency above 0.001, most also showed up in blood, which suggests that blood repertoires may reflect the thyroid immune response. The 13-signature model separated ophthalmopathy from stable hyperthyroidism with roughly 88% sensitivity and approximately 81% specificity in cross-validation, and 80%/75% in the test set.

Including cysteine and phenylalanine, the CDR3 has 15 amino acids. The entry retains the CDR3 DNA only, 45 bases that are in frame from base 1. The germline V gene encodes CDR1 PRHDT and CDR2 FYEKMQ (reference sequence). The V end gives up 5 bases and the J end 5 bases, leaving 10 bases in the junction not matched to a gene. TCR beta CDR3 regions were amplified from RNA transcripts for repertoire sequencing. The first round of RT-PCR was done with HTBI primers and the Qiagen OneStep RT-PCR kit, and was followed by a second round of multiplex PCR, then size selection and purification. The libraries underwent paired-end sequencing with 100 bp reads on an Illumina HiSeq2000. Processing in the source paper ran as follows. SOAPnuke was used to process the reads, removing any read that contained adapters or uncalled bases, had a mean Phred below 15, or lacked an exact match to the constant primer or identifier. High-quality paired reads were merged with COPE v1.2.5. Each unique nucleotide sequence was defined as a clonotype, and clonotypes were aligned to IMGT TRB V, D and J references with MiTCR v1.1. Analysis was restricted to V-J combinations with a frequency above 0.0001, which covered 98% to 99.2% of repertoires. For each V-J combination, a TCR clonal expansion and chaos score was defined as F50 clonal expansion divided by the chaos observed in the TCRdist matrix. Welch's t-statistics and random forest were used to narrow the features down to around 13 V-J combinations, which were then fed into a naive Bayes classifier. The similarity between thyroid and blood repertoires was quantified using the Morisita-Horn index. The public reads were run again by TCRdb, first through fastp at Q25 and then through MiXCR, and only productive beta chains were kept. For every CDR3 protein sequence, its rows merge into one entry that carries the most common genes and DNA. The V and J calls shown here were made by TCRdb, not taken from the authors' results. The sample yields 580,000 or so distinct CDR3 sequences; under 45% were counted once. Together, the top ten hold approximately 4.1% of the sample.

Patients with hyperthyroidism were aged 18 to 65 years, had been newly diagnosed, and had a disease duration of less than 2 months. Anyone with other autoimmune diseases, uncontrolled infections, pregnancy or lactation was excluded from the study. Diagnosis relied on clinical symptoms, serum thyroxine, TRAb, thyroid ultrasound and orbital computed tomography. Total RNA was extracted with Trizol reagent and quality-checked on an Agilent 2100 Bioanalyzer. This clonotype was detected ten times or more. The clone's antigen remains unknown. Within one base of it there is no much larger clone, and no base qualities were kept.

The rearranged segments are TRBV13 and TRBJ2-7; TRBD2 agrees with 9 junctional bases. The sample taken for sequencing was peripheral blood or thyroid tissue (not recorded which). This TCR was sampled from an adult man with Graves' hyperthyroidism. The CDR3 protein sequence reads: CASSPLAGVDHEQYF. The sequenced DNA is TGTGCCAGCAGCCCCTTAGCGGGAGTGGACCACGAGCAGTACTTC.